Sequencing of this T cell receptor (beta chain) was carried out in a study of cytomegalovirus exposure and HLA in healthy donors. Study as a whole: Of the donors genotyped, several hundred in all, over 80% fell in the Caucasian-associated ancestry cluster. Study findings and constraints: A later analysis reportedly found that, within productive TCRs, an Asian-associated ancestry cluster had fewer N-insertions than the mean observed across the approximately 600 donors. The records held CMV serostatus as the only immune exposure information.

Germline V CDR1 and CDR2: SGHRS, YFSETQ. V gave up 4 bases and J gave up 8 bases; unmatched junction bases: 10. The CDR3 covers 15 residues. Regarding this clone: What it binds is not known.

Primers: 60 Vbeta forward and 13 Jbeta reverse. Repertoires were generated with immunoSEQ multiplex PCR, while TCRdb's copy carries only in-frame clones and drops some. In the table there are some 90,000 clones, 81% of which are singletons. The rearrangement joins TRBV5-1 to TRBJ2-1; 9 bases are a match to TRBD1. This TCR came from a human donor in good health. The source material was PBMCs. CDR3 protein: CASSRSRDRVHEQFF. In nucleotides, the CDR3 is TGCGCCAGCAGCCGATCGCGGGACAGGGTTCATGAGCAGTTCTTC.